The 19 T cell receptor beta chains below come from one sample, sequenced in a study of neoadjuvant nivolumab and ipilimumab in lung cancer. TCRdb keeps only in-frame clones here, not all; method: immunoSEQ multiplex PCR. The sample has about 25,000 clones, around 83% seen once. The input for sequencing was tumor tissue, taken after neoadjuvant nivolumab, alone or with ipilimumab, at or shortly before surgery. These receptors all come from an adult with non-small cell lung cancer.

V gene TRBV13 combines with J gene TRBJ1-5; D unresolved. The CDR3 consists of 12 residues. Germline-derived CDR1 and CDR2 are PRHDT and FYEKMQ (reference sequence). Trimming cost V 5 bases and J 5 bases, with 7 bases left between them. CDR3 nucleotides: TGTGCCAGCAGCCCTCATGATCAGCCCCAGCATTTT. Protein: CASSPHDQPQHF.

V usage is TRBV18 and J usage is TRBJ1-2; 10 bases are shared with TRBD1. V was clipped by 3 bases and J by 4 bases; unmatched bases: 5. CDR3 length: 15 amino acids. Germline lookup yields CDR1 KGHSH and CDR2 LQKENI. The CDR3 protein is CASSPSGTGAYGYTF. Here the CDR3 DNA reads TGTGCCAGCTCACCCTCAGGGACAGGGGCCTATGGCTACACCTTC.

The chain combines TRBV6-5 with TRBJ1-2; D perhaps matches TRBD1 (5 bases). Germline V gives CDR1 MNHEY, CDR2 SVGAGI. Trimming took off 2 bases at V and 0 bases at J, with 13 bases between the two ends. There are 16 residues in the CDR3. The CDR3 spells CASSYTLTVSNYGYTF. The CDR3, as DNA: TGTGCCAGCAGTTACACCCTGACAGTCTCTAACTATGGCTACACCTTC.

This chain joins TRBV7-2 and TRBJ2-4, with D perhaps TRBD2 (6 bases). The CDR3 is 13 residues long. V gave up 8 bases and J gave up 7 bases, with 15 bases separating them. Germline assignment: CDR1 SGHTA and CDR2 FQGNSA. CDR3 sequence reads: CASGPAGLNIQYF. DNA of the CDR3: TGTGCCAGCGGTCCGGCGGGGCTTAACATTCAGTACTTC.

This CDR3 reads CASRRGAGTEAFF. In nucleotides, the CDR3 is TGCGCCAGCAGAAGGGGGGCCGGCACTGAAGCTTTCTTT. The chain recombines TRBV5-1 with TRBJ1-1; possible D gene TRBD1, 6 bases. V was clipped by 5 bases and J by 4 bases, with 12 bases between them. Germline CDR1 and CDR2: SGHRS and YFSETQ. CDR3 length: 13 residues.

This chain connects TRBV30 to TRBJ1-5; weak D call: TRBD1 (6 bases). This CDR3 has 15 residues. The V gene lost 3 bases and the J gene lost 3 bases, with 15 bases spanning the gap. CDR1 is GTSNPN and CDR2 is SVGIG in the germline V gene (reference sequence). CDR3 bases: TGTGCCTGGAGCGGGAAGGGGGGTATCAATCAGCCCCAGCATTTT. Translating gives CAWSGKGGINQPQHF.

The CDR3 nucleotides read TGCGCCAGCAGCTTGATGCCTAATGAAAAACTGTTTTTT. Translated, it gives CASSLMPNEKLFF. The chain couples TRBV5-1 to TRBJ1-4; D gene unclear. Germline V gene lookup returns CDR1 SGHRS and CDR2 YFSETQ. CDR3 length: 13 amino acids. The germline V and J ends were trimmed by 1 base and 3 bases, with 4 bases remaining between them. The complete variable domain, with remaining parts taken from reference TRBV5-1 and TRBJ1-4, reads KAGVTQTPRYLIKTRGQQVTLSCSPISGHRSVSWYQQTPGQGLQFLFEYFSETQRNKGNFPGRFSGRQFSNSRSEMNVSTLELGDSALYLCASSLMPNEKLFFGSGTQLSVL.

This clone has just a few counts. The V gene is TRBV30, the J gene TRBJ1-2, with no clear D. V shed 6 bases and J shed 0 bases, with 11 bases lying between them. Germline V gene data show CDR1 as GTSNPN and CDR2 as SVGIG (reference sequence). The CDR3 covers 13 residues. The CDR3 nucleotides are TGTGCCTGCCCTAGGAGGGCTAACTATGGCTACACCTTC. Amino acids: CACPRRANYGYTF.

The chain joins TRBV6-5 to TRBJ2-1, with 13 bases identical to TRBD2. The CDR3 length is 15 residues. Germline V gene sequence: CDR1 MNHEY, CDR2 SVGAGI. V was pared by 5 bases and J by 8 bases, with 6 bases of the junction left unmatched. CDR3 protein: CASSQGLAGEYEQFF. In DNA, the CDR3 is TGTGCCAGCAGTCAAGGACTAGCGGGAGAGTATGAGCAGTTCTTC.

This chain links TRBV2 with TRBJ2-6, with D possibly TRBD2 on 6 matching bases. The CDR3 sequence is 17 residues long. V was shortened by 2 bases and J by 0 bases, with 11 bases between the two germline ends. Germline CDR1 is SNHLY and CDR2 is FYNNEI. As DNA, the CDR3 is TGTGCCAGCAGTGAACGTCGGGGGTACTCTGGGGCCAACGTCCTGACTTTC. It codes for CASSERRGYSGANVLTF.

This rearrangement joins TRBV11-3 to TRBJ2-2; 9 bases fit TRBD2. The trim removed 10 bases at V and 2 bases at J, leaving 17 bases unmatched. This CDR3 spans 18 amino acids. The germline V gene has CDR1 SGHNT and CDR2 YENEEA. CDR3 in DNA: TGTGCCATCGACCCCCGGGAGGCGGGAGGGCGAAACACCGGGGAGCTGTTTTTT. It specifies CAIDPREAGGRNTGELFF.

The chain employs TRBV20-1 and TRBJ2-1; 9 bases align to TRBD2. The CDR3 has 11 amino acids. The germline V gene encodes CDR1 DFQATT and CDR2 SNEGSKA (reference sequence). Trimming took 7 bases from V and 9 from J; bases not matched to a gene: 4. Written as DNA, the CDR3 is TGCAGTGTCATTAGCGGGGGTGAGCAGTTCTTC. As protein: CSVISGGEQFF.

The gene calls are TRBV29-1 and TRBJ1-2; a weak D match, TRBD1 (5 bases). V was shortened by 4 bases and J by 13 bases, with 16 bases between the two germline ends. CDR1 is SQVTM and CDR2 is ANQGSEA in the germline V gene. The CDR3 has 11 amino acids. This chain's CDR3 is CSVAVNRGRTF. DNA for the CDR3: TGCAGCGTTGCGGTCAACCGGGGCCGCACCTTC.

The chain carries TRBV6-5 and TRBJ2-5; tentative D call: TRBD1 (5 bases). The CDR3 extends over 13 amino acids. The germline gives CDR1 MNHEY, CDR2 SVGAGI. Between the trimmed V and J ends, which lost 4 bases and 10 bases, there was a span of 16 bases. DNA of the CDR3: TGTGCCAGCAGTTCCGTAACGACAGTCGACCAGTACTTC. This codes for CASSSVTTVDQYF.

The V gene is TRBV7-6, the J gene TRBJ1-1; D not resolved. This CDR3 region has 15 residues. Germline CDR1 SGHVS, CDR2 FNYEAQ. The V end lost 0 bases, the J end lost 4 bases, and 12 bases lay between the germline ends. The CDR3 bases are TGTGCCAGCAGCTTAGCGGCTTCGGGGTCCACTGAAGCTTTCTTT. Its protein product is CASSLAASGSTEAFF.

Here the CDR3 DNA reads TGTGCCAGCAGCCGGGTCCAGGGAGGCAATCAGCCCCAGCATTTT. Its translation: CASSRVQGGNQPQHF. The gene calls are TRBV2 and TRBJ1-5; tentative D call: TRBD1 (5 bases). Germline V CDR1 and CDR2: SNHLY, FYNNEI. With 6 bases removed from V and 2 bases from J, the gap between germline ends came to 14 bases. The CDR3 is made up of 15 amino acids.

V and J are TRBV25-1 and TRBJ1-2; TRBD1 might be the D (6 bases). The germline V gene has CDR1 MGHDK and CDR2 SYGVNS. The CDR3 is 12 residues long. Trimming left V 5 bases short and J 4 bases short, with 8 bases between. In DNA form, the CDR3 reads TGTGCCAGCAGTCCAGGGGCCTATGGCTACACCTTC. Encoded protein: CASSPGAYGYTF.

This chain links TRBV30 with TRBJ2-2; TRBD2 matches at 9 bases. Germline V lookup: CDR1 GTSNPN, CDR2 SVGIG (reference sequence). Germline trimming cut 2 bases from V and 8 bases from J; bases unmatched to any gene: 12. This CDR3 comprises 16 residues. The CDR3 sequence is CAWSKASGAWRGELFF. In nucleotides, the CDR3 is TGTGCCTGGAGTAAGGCTAGCGGGGCCTGGCGGGGGGAGCTGTTTTTT.

The V gene is TRBV2, the J gene TRBJ1-1; no clear D gene. Germline assignment: CDR1 SNHLY and CDR2 FYNNEI. V shed 2 bases and J shed 2 bases, with 9 bases lying between them. This CDR3 spans 14 amino acids. As DNA, the CDR3 is TGTGCCAGCAGTGAATATGAGGGAAACACTGAAGCTTTCTTT. Protein sequence: CASSEYEGNTEAFF.